The T cell receptor (beta chain) under discussion was sequenced for a study of T-cell reconstitution after alpha-beta-depleted transplantation in children. This clonotype was seen ten or more times. CDR3 length equals 14 residues. V was cut by 4 bases and J by 10 bases, with 16 bases left in between. CDR1 is KGHSH and CDR2 is LQKENI in the germline V gene. It was with unique molecular identifiers that the TCRbeta library was prepared. TCRdb reprocessed the PCR reads with MiXCR, giving one entry per CDR3 protein. The sample shows around 400,000 distinct CDR3 sequences, 11% of them seen only once. Sequences were derived from PBMCs from the stem cell graft donor, sampled from the stem cell graft. The rearrangement uses TRBV18 and TRBJ1-4; possibly TRBD1 for D (5 bases). The sequence was obtained from a human donor who donated a stem cell graft to a child with acute myeloid leukemia. This CDR3 reads CASSRNHDSLKLFF. CDR3 nucleotide sequence: TGTGCCAGCTCACGAAACCACGACAGCCTAAAACTGTTTTTT.